This TCR beta chain was sequenced for a study of blood T cell repertoires in COVID-19. Across the whole study: The origin of the acute and convalescent COVID-19 samples was the United States, Italy and Spain. The cDNA or gDNA used as material had been derived from T cells, B-cell-depleted T cells, or PBMCs.

In the original processing: Reference gene primer amplification gave nucleated cell count estimates. Profiling relied on immunoSEQ multiplex PCR, and the TCRdb table lists in-frame clones only, not all of them. The DNA was the basis for D and trimming; V, J and clone size are from that table. Of fewer than 130,000 clones listed, 80% to 90% are singletons. This CDR3 comprises 15 residues. The V gene's germline CDR1 is SGDLS and CDR2 YYNGEE. Trimming removed 2 bases from V and 3 bases from J, with 12 bases in between. The source material was peripheral blood. The source of this sequence is a woman at least 80 years old with acute or convalescent COVID-19. The J gene is TRBJ2-1, the V gene TRBV9, with a possible D match to TRBD2 (5 bases). The CDR3 spells CASSVRGAYYNEQFF. CDR3 coding DNA: TGTGCCAGCAGCGTCCGGGGTGCGTACTACAATGAGCAGTTCTTC. The full variable domain, rest sourced from reference TRBV9 and TRBJ2-1, is DSGVTQTPKHLITATGQRVTLRCSPRSGDLSVYWYQQSLDQGLQFLIQYYNGEERAKGNILERFSAQQFPDLHSELNLSSLELGDSALYFCASSVRGAYYNEQFFGPGTRLTVL.